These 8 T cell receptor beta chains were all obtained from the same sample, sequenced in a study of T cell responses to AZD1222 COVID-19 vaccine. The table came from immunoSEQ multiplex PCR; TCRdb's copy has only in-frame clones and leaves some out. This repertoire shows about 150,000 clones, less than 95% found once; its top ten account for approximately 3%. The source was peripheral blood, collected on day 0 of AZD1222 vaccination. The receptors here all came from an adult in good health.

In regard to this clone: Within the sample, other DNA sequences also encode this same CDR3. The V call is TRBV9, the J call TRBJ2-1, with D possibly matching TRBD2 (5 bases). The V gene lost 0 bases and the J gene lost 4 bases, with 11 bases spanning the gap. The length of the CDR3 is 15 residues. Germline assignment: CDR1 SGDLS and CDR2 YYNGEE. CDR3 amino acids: CASSVAEGSYNEQFF. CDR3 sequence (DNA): TGTGCCAGCAGCGTAGCTGAGGGTTCTTACAATGAGCAGTTCTTC. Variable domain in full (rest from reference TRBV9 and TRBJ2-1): DSGVTQTPKHLITATGQRVTLRCSPRSGDLSVYWYQQSLDQGLQFLIQYYNGEERAKGNILERFSAQQFPDLHSELNLSSLELGDSALYFCASSVAEGSYNEQFFGPGTRLTVL.

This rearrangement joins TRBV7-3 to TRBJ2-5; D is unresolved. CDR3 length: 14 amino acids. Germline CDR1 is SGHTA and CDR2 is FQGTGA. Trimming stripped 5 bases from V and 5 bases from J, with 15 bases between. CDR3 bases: TGTGCCAGCAGCCCAGCCGAGTCATGGGAGACCCAGTACTTC. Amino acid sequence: CASSPAESWETQYF.

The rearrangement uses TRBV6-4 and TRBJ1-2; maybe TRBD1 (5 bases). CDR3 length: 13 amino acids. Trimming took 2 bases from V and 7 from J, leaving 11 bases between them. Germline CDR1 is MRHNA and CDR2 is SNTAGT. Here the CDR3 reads CASSDPGTGGYTF. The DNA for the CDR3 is TGTGCCAGCAGTGACCCAGGGACGGGTGGCTACACCTTC.

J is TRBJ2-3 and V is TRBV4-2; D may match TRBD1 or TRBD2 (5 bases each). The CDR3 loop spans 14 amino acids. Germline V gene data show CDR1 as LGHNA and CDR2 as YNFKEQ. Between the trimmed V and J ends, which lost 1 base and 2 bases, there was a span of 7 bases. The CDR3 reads CASSQGDDTDTQYF. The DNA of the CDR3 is TGTGCCAGCAGCCAAGGGGACGACACAGATACGCAGTATTTT.

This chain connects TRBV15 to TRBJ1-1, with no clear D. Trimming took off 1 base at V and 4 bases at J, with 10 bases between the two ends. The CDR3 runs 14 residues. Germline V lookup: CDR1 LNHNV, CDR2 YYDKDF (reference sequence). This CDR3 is CATSRARAGTEAFF. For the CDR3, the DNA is TGTGCCACCAGCAGAGCTAGGGCGGGCACTGAAGCTTTCTTT. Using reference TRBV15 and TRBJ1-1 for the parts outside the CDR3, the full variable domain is DAMVIQNPRYQVTQFGKPVTLSCSQTLNHNVMYWYQQKSSQAPKLLFHYYDKDFNNEADTPDNFQSRRPNTSFCFLDIRSPGLGDTAMYLCATSRARAGTEAFFGQGTRLTVV.

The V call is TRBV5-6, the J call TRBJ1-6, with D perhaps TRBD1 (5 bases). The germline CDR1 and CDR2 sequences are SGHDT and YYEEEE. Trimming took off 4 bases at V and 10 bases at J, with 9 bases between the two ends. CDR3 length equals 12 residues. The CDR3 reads CASSAGRSPLHF. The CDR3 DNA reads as TGTGCCAGCAGCGCAGGGAGGTCACCCCTCCACTTT.

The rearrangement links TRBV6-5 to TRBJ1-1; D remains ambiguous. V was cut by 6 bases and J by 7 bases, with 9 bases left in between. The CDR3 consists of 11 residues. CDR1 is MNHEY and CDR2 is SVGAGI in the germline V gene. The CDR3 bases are TGTGCCAGCAGCCCCGGGATTGAAGCTTTCTTT. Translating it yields CASSPGIEAFF.

In DNA, the CDR3 is TGTGCCAGCTCCCGACAGGGCACCGGGGAGCTGTTTTTT. This gives the protein CASSRQGTGELFF. The rearrangement links TRBV18 to TRBJ2-2; 7 positions match TRBD1. Germline lookup yields CDR1 KGHSH and CDR2 LQKENI. The CDR3 is made up of 13 amino acids. Trimming removed 6 bases from V and 4 bases from J; junction bases left unmatched: 2. The full variable domain, its missing parts supplied by reference TRBV18 and TRBJ2-2, is NAGVMQNPRHLVRRRGQEARLRCSPMKGHSHVYWYRQLPEEGLKFMVYLQKENIIDESGMPKERFSAEFPKEGPSILRIQQVVRGDSAAYFCASSRQGTGELFFGEGSRLTVL.